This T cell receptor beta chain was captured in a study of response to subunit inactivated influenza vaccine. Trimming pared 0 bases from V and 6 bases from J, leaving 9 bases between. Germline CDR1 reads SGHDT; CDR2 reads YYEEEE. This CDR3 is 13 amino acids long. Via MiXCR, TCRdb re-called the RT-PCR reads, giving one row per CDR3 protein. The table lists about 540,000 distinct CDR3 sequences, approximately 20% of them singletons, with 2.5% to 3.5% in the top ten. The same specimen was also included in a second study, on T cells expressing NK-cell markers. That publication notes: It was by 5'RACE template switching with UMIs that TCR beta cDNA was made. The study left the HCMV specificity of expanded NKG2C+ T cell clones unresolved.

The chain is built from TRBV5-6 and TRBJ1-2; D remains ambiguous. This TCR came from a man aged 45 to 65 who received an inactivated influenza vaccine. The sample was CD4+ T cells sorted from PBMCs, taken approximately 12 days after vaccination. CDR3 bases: TGTGCCAGCAGCTTGGTTCAGATAGATGGCTACACCTTC. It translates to CASSLVQIDGYTF.